Each of the 5 T cell receptor beta chains below was sequenced from the same sample in a study of blood T cell repertoires in COVID-19. The repertoire was sequenced with immunoSEQ multiplex PCR; TCRdb's copy has only in-frame clones and lacks some. The sample has roughly 78,000 clones; approximately 91% are singletons. Material for sequencing was peripheral blood. These receptors came from a man in his forties or fifties with acute or convalescent COVID-19.

This clone was recorded once. The DNA of the CDR3 is TGTGCCAGCAGCCTCCTTAAAGTCCCACGGGGTGAGCAGTTCTTC. It translates to CASSLLKVPRGEQFF. V and J are TRBV7-8 and TRBJ2-1, with D maybe TRBD2 (5 bases). CDR1 and CDR2 (germline): SGHVS, FQNEAQ. The germline V and J ends were trimmed by 5 bases and 9 bases, with 20 bases remaining between them. This CDR3 has 15 amino acids.

This chain joins TRBV12-3 or TRBV12-4 and TRBJ1-3; D not certain. The CDR3 runs to 11 residues. V was shortened by 5 bases and J by 5 bases, with 4 bases between the two germline ends. CDR3 in DNA: TGTGCCAGCAGTGAGAGAAACACCATATATTTT. Amino acids: CASSERNTIYF.

This chain joins TRBV7-6 and TRBJ2-7; D is possibly TRBD1 (6 bases). Germline V gene data show CDR1 as SGHVS and CDR2 as FNYEAQ. The V and J ends lost 6 bases and 6 bases respectively, with 9 bases between them. CDR3 length equals 11 residues. For the CDR3, the DNA is TGTGCCAGCAGTCAGGGGTCCGAGCAGTACTTC. This sequence encodes CASSQGSEQYF.

A few counts support this clone. DNA for the CDR3: TGTGCCAGCAGTTGGCTGTCCGGGACAGATAATTCACCCCTCCACTTT. Translated, it gives CASSWLSGTDNSPLHF. The chain has TRBV6-5 and TRBJ1-6; 7 positions agree with TRBD1. The germline CDR1 and CDR2 sequences are MNHEY and SVGAGI. After removal of 4 bases from V and 5 bases from J, the junction contained 8 bases not matched to a gene. The CDR3 has 16 amino acids.

The CDR3 nucleotides read TGTGCCAGCAGTGAAGCGGGAACAGGGCTGAACACTGAAGCTTTCTTT. Translating gives CASSEAGTGLNTEAFF. The chain uses TRBV6-1 and TRBJ1-1, with D maybe TRBD1 (6 bases). The CDR3 runs 16 residues. The ends were cut back, 0 bases at V and 0 bases at J, with 11 bases in the middle. Germline V gives CDR1 MNHNS, CDR2 SASEGT.